This passage covers 20 T cell receptor beta chains from one sample sequenced in a study of blood T cells in healthy people across ages. A sample-barcoded 5' primer and a J-beta primer mix were used in a second PCR of about 7 to 12 cycles. TCRdb redid the calling of the 5' RACE reads with MiXCR, one entry per CDR3 protein. This sample has 700,000 to 950,000 distinct CDR3 sequences, with about 40% found just once. Sequencing was done on a sample of blood. The receptors were sampled from a woman aged 60-75 years in good health.

The chain couples TRBV30 to TRBJ1-6, with D unclear. Trimming left V 3 bases short and J 7 bases short, with 16 bases between. Looked up from germline, CDR1 is GTSNPN and CDR2 is SVGIG (reference sequence). The CDR3 extends over 15 amino acids. CDR3 sequence (DNA): TGTGCCTGGAGAGCCTCGGCCTCTGGAAATTCACCCCTCCACTTT. This codes for CAWRASASGNSPLHF.

V and J are TRBV29-1 and TRBJ2-1; no clear D. The CDR3 covers 14 residues. V was shortened by 1 base and J by 7 bases, with 14 bases between the two germline ends. Germline V gene data show CDR1 as SQVTM and CDR2 as ANQGSEA. DNA of the CDR3: TGCAGCGTTGAAGGGTTTGGGGTGGGGAATGAGCAGTTCTTC. Its translation: CSVEGFGVGNEQFF.

This clonotype was seen a handful of times. V usage is TRBV6-6 and J usage is TRBJ2-3, with D possibly being TRBD1 (6 bases). Germline assignment: CDR1 MNHNY and CDR2 SVGAGI (reference sequence). This CDR3 has 17 amino acids. V was shortened by 4 bases and J by 0 bases, with 17 bases between the two germline ends. The DNA for the CDR3 is TGTGCCAGCAGTTCCTCGACCAGGACAGCTAGCACAGATACGCAGTATTTT. It encodes CASSSSTRTASTDTQYF.

The chain uses TRBV20-1 and TRBJ1-2, with D possibly being TRBD1 (5 bases). Germline-derived CDR1 and CDR2 are DFQATT and SNEGSKA (reference sequence). The CDR3 is 12 residues long. Trimming took off 7 bases at V and 0 bases at J, with 9 bases between the two ends. As DNA, the CDR3 is TGCAGTGGGGGGGAGCCTAACTATGGCTACACCTTC. It translates to CSGGEPNYGYTF.

This rearrangement joins TRBV20-1 to TRBJ2-1; 8 bases agree with TRBD2. J was trimmed by 5 bases and V by 0 bases; bases with no gene match: 6. Germline V gene lookup returns CDR1 DFQATT and CDR2 SNEGSKA (reference sequence). The CDR3 is made up of 15 amino acids. The CDR3 nucleotides are TGCAGTGCTAGAGATTACCTAGCGGGTAACAATGAGCAGTTCTTC. Protein sequence: CSARDYLAGNNEQFF.

This clonotype has a handful of counts. Mismatch with germline at one junction end may stem from a read error. The rearrangement uses TRBV14 and TRBJ2-3, with 14 bases fitting TRBD2. Germline CDR1 is SGHDN and CDR2 is FVKESK. The CDR3 is made up of 18 amino acids. The chain's CDR3 is CASSQGGTSGRKTDTQYF. The CDR3 DNA reads TGTGCCAGCAGTCAAGGTGGGACTAGCGGGAGAAAGACAGATACGCAGTATTTT.

The CDR3 reads CASSRDVGQETQYF. CDR3 in DNA: TGCGCCAGCAGCCGAGATGTAGGCCAAGAGACCCAGTACTTC. The chain is built from TRBV5-1 and TRBJ2-5, with D hard to call. The V and J ends lost 4 bases and 1 base respectively, with 11 bases between them. Looked up from germline, CDR1 is SGHRS and CDR2 is YFSETQ. The CDR3 totals 14 residues.

This chain links TRBV5-1 with TRBJ2-5; a possible D gene is TRBD2 (6 bases). This CDR3 spans 14 amino acids. Germline values: CDR1 SGHRS, CDR2 YFSETQ. V was pared by 4 bases and J by 11 bases, with 21 bases between. CDR3 sequence reads: CASSKPASVNEQYF. As DNA, the CDR3 is TGCGCCAGCAGCAAGCCGGCTAGCGTCAATGAGCAGTACTTC.

This clonotype was counted at least ten times. The gene calls are TRBV3-1 and TRBJ2-4, with 7 bases that match TRBD2. CDR1 LGHDT and CDR2 YNNKEL come from the germline V gene (reference sequence). Trimming cost V 5 bases and J 7 bases; bases outside gene matches: 11. The CDR3 spans 15 residues. CDR3 DNA sequence: TGTGCCAGCAGCGCGCCGCAAGCGGGGTTCAACATTCAGTACTTC. Its protein is CASSAPQAGFNIQYF.

This rearrangement joins TRBV20-1 to TRBJ2-7; 8 nucleotides align to TRBD2. The germline CDR1 and CDR2 sequences are DFQATT and SNEGSKA (reference sequence). The V segment lost 6 bases and the J segment 1 base; nucleotides outside the gene matches: 11. There are 15 residues in the CDR3. This CDR3 is CSADSRGGLSYEQYF. In DNA, the CDR3 is TGCAGTGCCGATTCTCGGGGGGGGCTTTCCTACGAGCAGTACTTC.

Ten or more counts support this clonotype. CDR3 sequence: CASSVFLAGVSTDTQYF. The CDR3 coding sequence is TGTGCCAGCAGCGTATTCCTAGCGGGAGTTAGCACAGATACGCAGTATTTT. This rearrangement joins TRBV9 to TRBJ2-3; TRBD2 agrees at 10 bases. CDR1 is SGDLS and CDR2 is YYNGEE in the germline V gene. The V segment lost 1 base and the J segment 0 bases; nucleotides outside the gene matches: 5. The CDR3 has 17 amino acids.

This clonotype has only a few counts. V and J are TRBV12-3 or TRBV12-4 and TRBJ2-1; maybe TRBD1 (6 bases). Trimming removed 5 bases from V and 9 bases from J, with 17 bases in between. This CDR3 comprises 14 residues. CDR3 sequence: CASSLGTSIGEQFF. CDR3 DNA: TGTGCCAGCAGTCTCGGGACATCCATCGGTGAGCAGTTCTTC.

This clonotype occurred a few times. The rearrangement joins TRBV16 to TRBJ1-5; no clear D gene. The germline V gene has CDR1 KGHSY and CDR2 FQNENV. This CDR3 spans 15 amino acids. V lost 5 bases and J lost 6, with 17 bases in between. The CDR3 reads CASSYEPLGGQPQHF. The DNA for the CDR3 is TGTGCCAGCAGCTATGAGCCATTAGGTGGTCAGCCCCAGCATTTT.

V and J are TRBV27 and TRBJ2-6, with D perhaps TRBD2 (7 bases). Trimming cost V 5 bases and J 0 bases, with 17 bases left between them. This CDR3 has 18 amino acids. Germline V gene lookup returns CDR1 MNHEY and CDR2 SMNVEV (reference sequence). The CDR3 protein is CASSPRGGGISGANVLTF. Here the CDR3 DNA reads TGTGCCAGCAGTCCCAGGGGCGGGGGCATCTCTGGGGCCAACGTCCTGACTTTC.

This clonotype was seen more than once but under ten times. This rearrangement joins TRBV20-1 to TRBJ2-5; a possible D gene is TRBD2 (6 bases). The assigned J gene may be wrong: the sequence end matches TRBJ2-7 better. The CDR3 is 12 residues long. The germline V gene has CDR1 DFQATT and CDR2 SNEGSKA (reference sequence). The CDR3 is CSASGSSGEQYF. In DNA, the CDR3 is TGCAGTGCTAGCGGGAGTTCTGGCGAGCAGTACTTC.

This chain joins TRBV7-3 and TRBJ2-5; possibly TRBD1 for D (8 bases). CDR1 and CDR2 (germline): SGHTA, FQGTGA. V was cut by 5 bases and J by 11 bases, with 30 bases left in between. CDR3 length: 17 residues. The CDR3 nucleotides are TGTGCCAGCAGCCCAGGACAGGGAGGGCGCTCCTACAATGAGCAGTACTTC. Its protein is CASSPGQGGRSYNEQYF.

This chain uses TRBV4-2 with TRBJ1-6, with 8 bases fitting TRBD1. This CDR3 contains 16 residues. V shed 2 bases and J 5 bases; nucleotides not matched to a gene: 5. CDR1 LGHNA and CDR2 YNFKEQ come from the germline V gene. CDR3: CASSQTRDRNNSPLHF. DNA for the CDR3: TGTGCCAGCAGCCAAACACGGGACAGGAATAATTCACCCCTCCACTTT.

V gene TRBV27 combines with J gene TRBJ1-2; D may be TRBD1 (6 bases). The CDR3 consists of 15 residues. Germline V CDR1 and CDR2: MNHEY, SMNVEV (reference sequence). The V end lost 3 bases, the J end lost 3 bases, and 14 bases lay between the germline ends. The CDR3 coding sequence is TGTGCCAGCAGTTTGGTCCCCGGACAGCACTATGGCTACACCTTC. Translated: CASSLVPGQHYGYTF.

This clonotype was seen more than once but under ten times. A read error may account for a junction end that differs from germline. V and J are TRBV7-2 and TRBJ2-7; 9 bases fit TRBD1. Germline CDR1 reads SGHTA; CDR2 reads FQGNSA. The CDR3 totals 15 residues. CDR3 protein: CAGSDTGTGPYEQYF. As DNA, the CDR3 is TGTGCCGGCAGCGACACCGGGACAGGGCCCTACGAGCAGTACTTC.

The chain recombines TRBV20-1 with TRBJ2-2, with 7 bases fitting TRBD1. Germline CDR1 reads DFQATT; CDR2 reads SNEGSKA (reference sequence). This CDR3 comprises 14 residues. The V and J ends lost 6 bases and 0 bases, in that order; junction bases with no gene match: 4. The CDR3 loop reads CSARTGANTGELFF. CDR3 in DNA: TGCAGTGCGCGGACAGGAGCGAACACCGGGGAGCTGTTTTTT.